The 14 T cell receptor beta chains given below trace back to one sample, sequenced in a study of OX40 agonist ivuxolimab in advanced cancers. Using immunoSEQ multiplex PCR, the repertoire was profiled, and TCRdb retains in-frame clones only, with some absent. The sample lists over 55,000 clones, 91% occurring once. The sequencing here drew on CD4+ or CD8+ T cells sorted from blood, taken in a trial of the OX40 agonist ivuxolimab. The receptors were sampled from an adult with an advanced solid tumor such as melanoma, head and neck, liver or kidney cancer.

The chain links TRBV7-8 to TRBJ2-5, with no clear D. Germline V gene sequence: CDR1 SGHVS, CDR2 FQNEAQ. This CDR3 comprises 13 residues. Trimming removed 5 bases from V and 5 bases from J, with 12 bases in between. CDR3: CASSPRRAETQYF. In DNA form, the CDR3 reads TGTGCCAGCAGCCCACGTAGAGCGGAGACCCAGTACTTC.

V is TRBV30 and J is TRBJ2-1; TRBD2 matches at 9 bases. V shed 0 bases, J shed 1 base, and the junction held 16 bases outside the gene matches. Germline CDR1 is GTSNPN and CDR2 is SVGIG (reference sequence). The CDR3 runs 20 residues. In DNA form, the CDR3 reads TGTGCCTGGAGTGTATGGAGAGGACCGAGAGGACTAGCGTCCTACAATGAGCAGTTCTTC. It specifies CAWSVWRGPRGLASYNEQFF.

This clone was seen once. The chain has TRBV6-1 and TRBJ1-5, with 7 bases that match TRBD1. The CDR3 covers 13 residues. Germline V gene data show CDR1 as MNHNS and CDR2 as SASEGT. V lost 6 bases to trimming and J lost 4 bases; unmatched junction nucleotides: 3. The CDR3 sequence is CASRVTGNQPQHF. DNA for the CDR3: TGTGCCAGCAGGGTGACAGGGAATCAGCCCCAGCATTTT.

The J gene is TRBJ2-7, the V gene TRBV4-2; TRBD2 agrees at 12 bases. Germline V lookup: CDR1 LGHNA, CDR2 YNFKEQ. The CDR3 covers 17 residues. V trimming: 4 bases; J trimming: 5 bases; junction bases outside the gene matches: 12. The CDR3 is CASSPQETSGSVDEQYF. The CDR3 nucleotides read TGTGCCAGCAGCCCACAGGAGACTAGCGGGAGCGTAGACGAGCAGTACTTC.

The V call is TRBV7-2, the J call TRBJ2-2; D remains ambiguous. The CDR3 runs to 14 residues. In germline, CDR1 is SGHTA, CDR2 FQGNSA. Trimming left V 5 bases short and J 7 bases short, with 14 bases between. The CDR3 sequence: CASSAGPAIGELFF. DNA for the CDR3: TGTGCCAGCAGCGCTGGACCAGCAATCGGGGAGCTGTTTTTT.

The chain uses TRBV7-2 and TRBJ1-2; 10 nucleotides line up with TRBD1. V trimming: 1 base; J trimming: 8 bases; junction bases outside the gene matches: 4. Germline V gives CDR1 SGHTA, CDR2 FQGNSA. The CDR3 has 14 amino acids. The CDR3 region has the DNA TGTGCCAGCAGCTTAGGGTGGGACAGGGGAGGCTACACCTTC. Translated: CASSLGWDRGGYTF.

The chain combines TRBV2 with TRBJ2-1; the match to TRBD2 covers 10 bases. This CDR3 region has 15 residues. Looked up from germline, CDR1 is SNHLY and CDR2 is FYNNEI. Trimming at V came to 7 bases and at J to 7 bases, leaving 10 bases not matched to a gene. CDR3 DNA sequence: TGTGCCAGCACCGCTAGCGGGAGATTGGTAAATGAGCAGTTCTTC. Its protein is CASTASGRLVNEQFF.

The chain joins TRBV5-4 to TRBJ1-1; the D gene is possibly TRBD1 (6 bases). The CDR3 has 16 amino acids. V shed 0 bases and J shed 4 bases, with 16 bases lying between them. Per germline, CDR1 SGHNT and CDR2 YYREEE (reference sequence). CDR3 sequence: CASSLENRVWSTEAFF. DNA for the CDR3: TGTGCCAGCAGCTTGGAGAACAGGGTTTGGAGCACTGAAGCTTTCTTT.

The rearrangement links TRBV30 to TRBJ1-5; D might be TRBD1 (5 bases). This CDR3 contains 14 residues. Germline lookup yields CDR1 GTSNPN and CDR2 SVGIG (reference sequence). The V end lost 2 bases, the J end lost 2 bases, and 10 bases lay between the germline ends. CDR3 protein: CAWSPGRGNQPQHF. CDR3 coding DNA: TGTGCCTGGAGTCCAGGGCGGGGCAATCAGCCCCAGCATTTT.

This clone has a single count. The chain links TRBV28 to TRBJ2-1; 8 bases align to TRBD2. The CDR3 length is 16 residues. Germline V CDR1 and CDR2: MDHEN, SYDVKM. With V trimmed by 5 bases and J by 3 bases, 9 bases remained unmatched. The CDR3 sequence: CASSTGTRSRYNEQFF. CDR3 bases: TGTGCCAGCAGTACCGGGACTAGAAGTCGCTACAATGAGCAGTTCTTC.

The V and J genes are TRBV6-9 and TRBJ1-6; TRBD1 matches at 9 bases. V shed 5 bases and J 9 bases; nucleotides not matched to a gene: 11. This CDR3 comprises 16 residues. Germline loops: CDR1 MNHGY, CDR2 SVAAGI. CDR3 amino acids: CASSPQGAWSGSPLHF. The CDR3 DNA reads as TGTGCCAGCAGTCCACAGGGGGCCTGGAGTGGTTCACCCCTCCACTTT.

Written as DNA, the CDR3 is TGTGCCAGCAGCGTTTCAGGAGGGTTAGGGCAGCCCCAGCATTTT. Translated, it gives CASSVSGGLGQPQHF. J is TRBJ1-5 and V is TRBV9; D is uncertain. Trimming took 2 bases from V and 7 from J, leaving 16 bases between them. The CDR3 has 15 residues. Germline loops: CDR1 SGDLS, CDR2 YYNGEE. Together with reference TRBV9 and TRBJ1-5, the CDR3 gives the full variable domain: DSGVTQTPKHLITATGQRVTLRCSPRSGDLSVYWYQQSLDQGLQFLIQYYNGEERAKGNILERFSAQQFPDLHSELNLSSLELGDSALYFCASSVSGGLGQPQHFGDGTRLSIL.

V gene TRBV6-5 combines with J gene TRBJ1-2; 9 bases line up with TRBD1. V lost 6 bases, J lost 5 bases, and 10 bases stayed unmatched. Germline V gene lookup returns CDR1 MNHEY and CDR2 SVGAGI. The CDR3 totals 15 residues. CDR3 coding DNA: TGTGCCAGCAGCCAGGGAGGACAGGGGCGGTATGGCTACACCTTC. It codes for CASSQGGQGRYGYTF.

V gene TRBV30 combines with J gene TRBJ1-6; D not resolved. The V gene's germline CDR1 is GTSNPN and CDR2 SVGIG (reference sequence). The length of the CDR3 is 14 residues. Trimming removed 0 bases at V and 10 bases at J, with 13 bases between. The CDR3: CAWSVSLNRSPLHF. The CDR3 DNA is TGTGCCTGGAGTGTGTCTCTGAATAGATCACCCCTCCACTTT.